This record covers a single T cell receptor (beta chain). Antigen unknown. Unmatched junction bases numbered 15, after V lost 7 bases and J lost 8 bases. Germline V gene data show CDR1 as GTSNPN and CDR2 as SVGIG (reference sequence). CDR3 length: 15 residues. This table comes from immunoSEQ multiplex PCR, and its TCRdb copy is limited to in-frame clones, with some not included. This table holds about 9,000 clones, about 71% found once. This entry belongs to a study of CD4+ T cells in melanoma. Overall study results and limits: A reported correlation linked neoantigen-specific CD4+ T cells to CD8+, macrophage and B cell function. Neoantigen-specific CD4+ T cells in melanoma reportedly had diverse differentiation states.

The receptor comes from a human donor with melanoma. The sample consisted of cells from a culture (not recorded whether cultured in vitro). This sequence joins TRBV30 and TRBJ2-1; the match to TRBD2 covers 9 bases. The CDR3 DNA reads as TGTGCCTTGCAAGCGGGGGGAACCTCTTGGGATGAGCAGTTCTTC. This encodes CALQAGGTSWDEQFF.